A single sample is the source of the 32 T cell receptor beta chains below, sequenced in a study of control samples from healthy donors and cancer patients. The table came from immunoSEQ multiplex PCR; TCRdb's copy has only in-frame clones and leaves some out. The table has more than 95,000 clones, roughly nine tenths seen once. Sequenced material: blood. The source is a man aged 18-30 years in good health.

This clone is a singleton in its sample. The chain has TRBV3-1 (or the pseudogene TRBV3-2) and TRBJ2-2, with D hard to call. This CDR3 is built from 14 residues. With 1 base removed from V and 3 bases from J, the gap between germline ends came to 6 bases. From germline, CDR1 is LGHDT and CDR2 YNNKEL (reference sequence). The DNA of the CDR3 is TGTGCCAGCAGCCAAGTGCGGTACACCGGGGAGCTGTTTTTT. Protein sequence: CASSQVRYTGELFF.

The V and J genes are TRBV4-3 and TRBJ2-1; unclear D gene. V dropped 0 bases and J dropped 9 bases, with 6 bases sitting between them. This CDR3 is built from 12 residues. The germline V gene encodes CDR1 LGHNA and CDR2 YSLEER. The CDR3 DNA reads as TGCGCCAGCAGCCAAGATTGGGGTGAGCAGTTCTTC. This gives the protein CASSQDWGEQFF.

The genes are TRBV29-1 and TRBJ2-3; 9 nucleotides agree with TRBD2. The germline V gene has CDR1 SQVTM and CDR2 ANQGSEA. The V and J ends lost 7 bases and 6 bases, in that order; junction bases with no gene match: 8. The CDR3 runs to 13 residues. As DNA, the CDR3 is TGCAGCGGGGCTAGCGGGACGGGGGATACGCAGTATTTT. Amino acid sequence: CSGASGTGDTQYF.

V usage is TRBV19 and J usage is TRBJ1-1, with 10 nucleotides matching TRBD1. Germline assignment: CDR1 LNHDA and CDR2 SQIVND (reference sequence). The CDR3 length is 14 residues. With V trimmed by 5 bases and J by 6 bases, 6 bases remained unmatched. The CDR3 here is CASSAWDRGPEAFF. CDR3 bases: TGTGCCAGTAGTGCCTGGGACAGGGGCCCTGAAGCTTTCTTT.

This chain links TRBV7-9 with TRBJ1-2; 7 bases are shared with TRBD1. Looked up from germline, CDR1 is SEHNR and CDR2 is FQNEAQ (reference sequence). The CDR3 sequence is 17 residues long. With V trimmed by 2 bases and J by 4 bases, 13 bases remained unmatched. The CDR3 is CASSLPGTAKFIYGYTF. The CDR3 DNA sequence: TGTGCCAGCAGCTTACCCGGGACAGCAAAATTCATCTATGGCTACACCTTC.

This clone was recorded only once. V and J are TRBV4-3 and TRBJ2-1; TRBD2 is a possible D gene (6 bases). The CDR3 contains 15 residues. The V end lost 0 bases, the J end lost 5 bases, and 11 bases lay between the germline ends. The germline V gene has CDR1 LGHNA and CDR2 YSLEER. The CDR3 DNA is TGCGCCAGCAGCCAAGACGGGGACTCTAACAATGAGCAGTTCTTC. Translation gives CASSQDGDSNNEQFF.

The chain is built from TRBV6-6 and TRBJ1-2; TRBD1 aligns across 7 bases. CDR1 and CDR2 from the germline V gene are MNHNY and SVGAGI (reference sequence). J gave up 3 bases and V 5 bases, and 6 bases lay outside the gene matches. The CDR3 consists of 14 residues. The DNA for the CDR3 is TGTGCCAGCAGTACCGGGACAGTGGACTATGGCTACACCTTC. Translation gives CASSTGTVDYGYTF.

The chain couples TRBV7-3 to TRBJ2-1; D may be TRBD1 (5 bases). V was cut by 5 bases and J by 0 bases, with 17 bases left in between. Germline V gives CDR1 SGHTA, CDR2 FQGTGA. The CDR3 has 17 residues. CDR3 in amino acids: CASSHPSGKSSYNEQFF. Here the CDR3 DNA reads TGTGCCAGCAGCCACCCCTCAGGGAAGAGCTCCTACAATGAGCAGTTCTTC.

The chain links TRBV5-1 to TRBJ1-4; the match to TRBD1 covers 7 bases. The CDR3 extends over 14 amino acids. The trim removed 4 bases at V and 3 bases at J, leaving 3 bases unmatched. Per the germline V gene, CDR1 is SGHRS and CDR2 is YFSETQ. The CDR3 sequence: CASSRDSANEKLFF. The CDR3 nucleotides read TGCGCCAGCAGCAGGGACAGCGCTAATGAAAAACTGTTTTTT. Combining the CDR3 with reference TRBV5-1 and TRBJ1-4 gives the whole variable domain KAGVTQTPRYLIKTRGQQVTLSCSPISGHRSVSWYQQTPGQGLQFLFEYFSETQRNKGNFPGRFSGRQFSNSRSEMNVSTLELGDSALYLCASSRDSANEKLFFGSGTQLSVL.

The chain uses TRBV7-6 and TRBJ2-3; D call uncertain. V lost 1 base and J 0 bases, leaving 5 bases between the germline ends. Looked up from germline, CDR1 is SGHVS and CDR2 is FNYEAQ. CDR3 length equals 14 residues. The CDR3 here is CASSLVPSTDTQYF. The DNA of the CDR3 is TGTGCCAGCAGCTTAGTCCCCAGCACAGATACGCAGTATTTT.

The chain uses TRBV19 and TRBJ2-3; D may match TRBD1 or TRBD2 (5 bases each). Germline V lookup: CDR1 LNHDA, CDR2 SQIVND (reference sequence). V was trimmed by 6 bases and J by 2 bases, leaving 9 bases between them. The length of the CDR3 is 13 residues. Here the CDR3 reads CASRSGLTDTQYF. The CDR3 DNA reads as TGTGCCAGTAGATCGGGGCTCACAGATACGCAGTATTTT.

This chain connects TRBV9 to TRBJ1-2; D uncertain. V gave up 6 bases and J gave up 5 bases, with 8 bases separating them. Germline assignment: CDR1 SGDLS and CDR2 YYNGEE. CDR3 length: 11 amino acids. CDR3: CASKTGYGYTF. The CDR3 DNA reads TGTGCCAGCAAGACGGGGTATGGCTACACCTTC.

This clone has just a few counts. The V gene is TRBV5-1, the J gene TRBJ2-6; TRBD2 is a possible D gene (7 bases). The V gene's germline CDR1 is SGHRS and CDR2 YFSETQ. This CDR3 is built from 15 residues. Trimming left V 4 bases short and J 0 bases short, with 8 bases between. The CDR3 DNA reads TGCGCCAGCAGCGGGGGGGCCTCTGGGGCCAACGTCCTGACTTTC. Translated: CASSGGASGANVLTF.

V and J are TRBV5-1 and TRBJ2-7, with D tentatively TRBD1 (5 bases). The V gene lost 3 bases and the J gene lost 6 bases, with 19 bases spanning the gap. This CDR3 has 15 residues. Germline V CDR1 and CDR2: SGHRS, YFSETQ. In DNA form, the CDR3 reads TGCGCCAGCAGCTCTCAGGGTGAAGGGGCGAGCGAGCAGTACTTC. This gives the protein CASSSQGEGASEQYF.

This rearrangement joins TRBV19 to TRBJ1-5; TRBD1 might be the D (6 bases). Germline V gene lookup returns CDR1 LNHDA and CDR2 SQIVND (reference sequence). V gave up 4 bases and J gave up 13 bases, with 14 bases separating them. The CDR3 extends over 12 amino acids. CDR3 in amino acids: CASSRGASSQHF. The CDR3 DNA sequence: TGTGCCAGTAGTAGGGGGGCCTCCTCTCAGCATTTT.

The chain carries TRBV27 and TRBJ1-5; D unresolved. CDR1 is MNHEY and CDR2 is SMNVEV in the germline V gene (reference sequence). CDR3 size: 12 residues. The V end lost 5 bases, the J end lost 7 bases, and 9 bases lay between the germline ends. The CDR3, as DNA: TGTGCCAGCAGTCGCCCCGGGCAGCCCCAGCATTTT. Its protein is CASSRPGQPQHF.

The gene calls are TRBV10-3 and TRBJ1-1, with 8 bases that match TRBD1. With 0 bases clipped from V and 1 base from J, the junction kept 4 bases outside the gene matches. CDR1 is ENHRY, CDR2 SYGVKD, per germline. This CDR3 has 16 residues. The CDR3 coding sequence is TGTGCCATCAGTGAGTCGCGACAGGGGAAGAACACTGAAGCTTTCTTT. It encodes CAISESRQGKNTEAFF.

V and J are TRBV14 and TRBJ2-7; the D is unclear. Germline assignment: CDR1 SGHDN and CDR2 FVKESK. The germline V and J ends were trimmed by 3 bases and 0 bases, with 15 bases remaining between them. This CDR3 is built from 16 residues. The CDR3 nucleotides are TGTGCCAGCAGCCATAGAAGCTTGAGGTTCTCCTACGAGCAGTACTTC. It yields the protein CASSHRSLRFSYEQYF.

The chain uses TRBV18 and TRBJ1-5; tentative D call: TRBD1 (5 bases). This CDR3 comprises 14 residues. The V gene lost 3 bases and the J gene lost 4 bases, with 10 bases spanning the gap. Germline CDR1 is KGHSH and CDR2 is LQKENI. CDR3 sequence reads: CASSPGQPNQPQHF. CDR3 DNA: TGTGCCAGCTCACCGGGGCAGCCTAATCAGCCCCAGCATTTT. Full variable domain (rest looked up from reference TRBV18 and TRBJ1-5): NAGVMQNPRHLVRRRGQEARLRCSPMKGHSHVYWYRQLPEEGLKFMVYLQKENIIDESGMPKERFSAEFPKEGPSILRIQQVVRGDSAAYFCASSPGQPNQPQHFGDGTRLSIL.

This clone was observed a single time. CDR3 coding DNA: TGTGCCAGCAGTTCTACGGGACTAGCGGACTCCTACGAGCAGTACTTC. This encodes CASSSTGLADSYEQYF. J is TRBJ2-7 and V is TRBV6-5, with 11 bases aligning to TRBD2. Germline CDR1 MNHEY, CDR2 SVGAGI. J was trimmed by 0 bases and V by 4 bases; bases with no gene match: 5. The CDR3 runs 16 residues.

This clone was observed a single time. The chain combines TRBV6-2 or TRBV6-3 with TRBJ1-5, with TRBD1 matching 7 bases. V lost 5 bases to trimming and J lost 1 base; unmatched junction nucleotides: 11. Germline CDR1 reads MNHEY; CDR2 reads SVGEGT. The CDR3 is 17 amino acids. The CDR3 DNA reads TGTGCCAGCAGTCACCTCTGGCGACAGGGCAGCAATCAGCCCCAGCATTTT. Translated: CASSHLWRQGSNQPQHF.

With regard to this clone: A junction end diverges from the germline sequence, so it may reflect a read error. The rearrangement joins TRBV7-7 to TRBJ1-3, with unresolved D. The germline CDR1 and CDR2 sequences are SSHAT and FNYEAQ (reference sequence). The CDR3 is 15 amino acids. Here the CDR3 DNA reads TGTGCTAGCAGCTTAGCGTATCAAGCTGGAAACACCATATATTTT. Residues: CASSLAYQAGNTIYF.

The V call is TRBV5-1, the J call TRBJ2-7; TRBD2 matches 7 bases. Germline trimming cut 6 bases from V and 0 bases from J; bases unmatched to any gene: 9. The CDR3 covers 15 residues. The germline gives CDR1 SGHRS, CDR2 YFSETQ. The CDR3, as DNA: TGCGCCAGCACCCCGGGAAGCGGGGACTCCTACGAGCAGTACTTC. Translation gives CASTPGSGDSYEQYF.

The chain is built from TRBV9 and TRBJ1-6, with D possibly matching TRBD1 (5 bases). Germline-derived CDR1 and CDR2 are SGDLS and YYNGEE. V shed 5 bases and J shed 7 bases, with 13 bases lying between them. This CDR3 is 14 amino acids long. CDR3 DNA: TGTGCCAGCAGTTCTCAGGGATTGAATTCACCCCTCCACTTT. Translation gives CASSSQGLNSPLHF. Combining the CDR3 with reference TRBV9 and TRBJ1-6 gives the whole variable domain DSGVTQTPKHLITATGQRVTLRCSPRSGDLSVYWYQQSLDQGLQFLIQYYNGEERAKGNILERFSAQQFPDLHSELNLSSLELGDSALYFCASSSQGLNSPLHFGNGTRLTVT.

The V call is TRBV5-6, the J call TRBJ2-7, with 10 bases aligning to TRBD2. The CDR3 covers 15 residues. Trimming removed 4 bases from V and 2 bases from J; junction bases left unmatched: 6. Germline V gives CDR1 SGHDT, CDR2 YYEEEE. The CDR3 region has the DNA TGTGCCAGCAGCAATGGACTAGCGGTAGCCTACGAGCAGTACTTC. Amino acid sequence: CASSNGLAVAYEQYF.

This rearrangement joins TRBV6-1 to TRBJ2-7; tentative D call: TRBD2 (5 bases). This CDR3 contains 14 residues. Germline V CDR1 and CDR2: MNHNS, SASEGT. Trimming shortened V by 2 bases and J by 2 bases, and 10 bases separated the two germline ends. CDR3 sequence: CASSELAWPYEQYF. As DNA, the CDR3 is TGTGCCAGCAGTGAATTAGCGTGGCCCTACGAGCAGTACTTC.

V gene TRBV7-2 combines with J gene TRBJ2-5; 10 bases line up with TRBD1. Germline V gene sequence: CDR1 SGHTA, CDR2 FQGNSA. The J segment lost 8 bases and the V segment lost 4 bases, leaving 7 bases of the junction unmatched. The CDR3 covers 14 residues. The CDR3 loop is CASSSGQGVGTQYF. CDR3 in DNA: TGTGCCAGCAGCTCCGGACAGGGGGTAGGAACCCAGTACTTC.

This chain links TRBV5-1 with TRBJ1-1; maybe TRBD1 (6 bases). V gave up 0 bases and J gave up 1 base, with 13 bases separating them. The CDR3 is made up of 16 amino acids. CDR1 is SGHRS, CDR2 YFSETQ, per germline. The CDR3 is CASSLVRGARNTEAFF. The CDR3 DNA reads as TGCGCCAGCAGCTTGGTTCGGGGGGCTCGGAACACTGAAGCTTTCTTT.

The V and J genes are TRBV9 and TRBJ1-1; D is ambiguous. Trimming left V 0 bases short and J 3 bases short, with 9 bases between. This CDR3 is built from 14 residues. CDR1 is SGDLS and CDR2 is YYNGEE in the germline V gene. CDR3 sequence (DNA): TGTGCCAGCAGCGTAGTGGGTCTGGACACTGAAGCTTTCTTT. It encodes CASSVVGLDTEAFF.

The chain uses TRBV5-6 and TRBJ2-2, with D hard to call. The CDR3 is 17 residues long. V lost 4 bases, J lost 0 bases, and 16 bases lay in between. Germline CDR1 reads SGHDT; CDR2 reads YYEEEE. CDR3 DNA sequence: TGTGCCAGCAGCCCCGTTTCGGTCCCCTCGAACACCGGGGAGCTGTTTTTT. Encoded protein: CASSPVSVPSNTGELFF.

This sequence joins TRBV9 and TRBJ2-3; 12 positions match TRBD2. The V segment lost 1 base and the J segment 5 bases; nucleotides outside the gene matches: 8. Germline CDR1 SGDLS, CDR2 YYNGEE. The CDR3 totals 17 residues. As DNA, the CDR3 is TGTGCCAGCAGCGTATTTTCTAGCGGGAGGGGCGGAGATACGCAGTATTTT. Protein product: CASSVFSSGRGGDTQYF.

This chain links TRBV18 with TRBJ2-5, with 9 bases lining up with TRBD1. Germline V gene sequence: CDR1 KGHSH, CDR2 LQKENI. The CDR3 is 15 amino acids. Trimming at V came to 0 bases and at J to 4 bases, leaving 3 bases not matched to a gene. CDR3 nucleotide sequence: TGTGCCAGCTCACCACCGGGACAGGGAGGAGAGACCCAGTACTTC. This codes for CASSPPGQGGETQYF.